The 12 T cell receptor beta chains below all came from one sample that was sequenced in a study of CD8+ T cells in alopecia areata. The treatment was: oral pan-JAK inhibitor, 5-10 mg twice daily. RNA extraction was followed by reverse transcription into cDNA, which acted as the sequencing template. TCRdb's table, derived via immunoSEQ multiplex PCR, lists solely in-frame clones and lacks some. The sample holds around 190,000 clones, about three fifths seen once. The sequencing here drew on CD4+ T cells sorted from blood, taken between weeks 47 and 50, from a patient treated with tofacitinib. These TCRs come from a human donor with alopecia areata.

V and J are TRBV30 and TRBJ2-7, with 10 nucleotides matching TRBD2. This CDR3 is built from 15 residues. With V trimmed by 0 bases and J by 6 bases, 8 bases remained unmatched. The germline CDR1 and CDR2 sequences are GTSNPN and SVGIG (reference sequence). CDR3 sequence reads: CAWSVSPTSGVEQYF. The CDR3 bases are TGTGCCTGGAGTGTATCCCCTACTAGCGGGGTCGAGCAGTACTTC.

The rearrangement links TRBV29-1 to TRBJ1-2, with unresolved D. The CDR3 extends over 14 amino acids. V gave up 6 bases and J gave up 5 bases, with 19 bases separating them. Germline V gene data show CDR1 as SQVTM and CDR2 as ANQGSEA. The CDR3 nucleotides are TGCAGCGTCTTCCCTACCCCGGACGGATATGGCTACACCTTC. Amino acid sequence: CSVFPTPDGYGYTF. The full variable domain, completed using reference TRBV29-1 and TRBJ1-2, is SAVISQKPSRDICQRGTSLTIQCQVDSQVTMMFWYRQQPGQSLTLIATANQGSEATYESGFVIDKFPISRPNLTFSTLTVSNMSPEDSSIYLCSVFPTPDGYGYTFGSGTRLTVV.

The CDR3 sequence: CASRAREDQPQHF. CDR3 DNA sequence: TGCGCCAGCAGGGCAAGGGAGGATCAGCCCCAGCATTTT. The chain joins TRBV5-1 to TRBJ1-5; no firm D call. The germline V gene has CDR1 SGHRS and CDR2 YFSETQ. This CDR3 is built from 13 residues. Trimming pared 5 bases from V and 5 bases from J, leaving 11 bases between. The variable domain in full, with the rest retrieved from reference TRBV5-1 and TRBJ1-5, is KAGVTQTPRYLIKTRGQQVTLSCSPISGHRSVSWYQQTPGQGLQFLFEYFSETQRNKGNFPGRFSGRQFSNSRSEMNVSTLELGDSALYLCASRAREDQPQHFGDGTRLSIL.

J is TRBJ1-1 and V is TRBV12-5; D is undetermined. V lost 7 bases, J lost 3 bases, and 9 bases lay in between. Germline CDR1 is LGHNT and CDR2 is FRNRAP. There are 12 residues in the CDR3. CDR3 nucleotides: TGTGCTAGTGTGCCTGGGGACACTGAAGCTTTCTTT. Translation gives CASVPGDTEAFF.

The CDR3 is CASSIQLVDHIYGYTF. The DNA for the CDR3 is TGTGCCAGTAGTATCCAACTGGTCGACCACATCTATGGCTACACCTTC. The chain recombines TRBV19 with TRBJ1-2; D is undetermined. Germline lookup yields CDR1 LNHDA and CDR2 SQIVND (reference sequence). This CDR3 is 16 amino acids long. The germline V and J ends were trimmed by 3 bases and 4 bases, with 18 bases remaining between them.

This clone was detected only a few times. The rearrangement links TRBV7-2 to TRBJ1-2; possibly TRBD1 for D (5 bases). Per germline, CDR1 SGHTA and CDR2 FQGNSA. Trimming shortened V by 5 bases and J by 6 bases, and 13 bases separated the two germline ends. The CDR3 spans 13 residues. CDR3 sequence: CASSPPQVDGYTF. The CDR3 region has the DNA TGTGCCAGCAGCCCACCACAGGTGGATGGCTACACCTTC.

In regard to this clone: Other DNA variants within this sample encode the same CDR3. The CDR3 here is CAWSEGGTYEQYF. The CDR3 DNA reads TGTGCCTGGAGCGAAGGCGGAACCTACGAGCAGTACTTC. V gene TRBV30 combines with J gene TRBJ2-7; D gene unclear. Deletions cut 3 bases from V and 2 bases from J, with 11 bases between. The CDR3 runs 13 residues. Per germline, CDR1 GTSNPN and CDR2 SVGIG (reference sequence).

CDR3 nucleotides: TGCAGCGTTGTATTAAAGGTAAATCGGGGCACTGAAGCTTTCTTT. Translation: CSVVLKVNRGTEAFF. The chain carries TRBV29-1 and TRBJ1-1; the D is unclear. V was clipped by 4 bases and J by 4 bases, with 19 bases between them. The germline gives CDR1 SQVTM, CDR2 ANQGSEA. The CDR3 has 15 amino acids. Filled out from reference TRBV29-1 and TRBJ1-1, the complete variable domain reads SAVISQKPSRDICQRGTSLTIQCQVDSQVTMMFWYRQQPGQSLTLIATANQGSEATYESGFVIDKFPISRPNLTFSTLTVSNMSPEDSSIYLCSVVLKVNRGTEAFFGQGTRLTVV.

The chain joins TRBV2 to TRBJ2-7, with D possibly matching TRBD1 (6 bases). V was cut by 3 bases and J by 5 bases, with 17 bases left in between. Per germline, CDR1 SNHLY and CDR2 FYNNEI. The CDR3 has 15 amino acids. The CDR3 nucleotides are TGTGCCAGCAGTGAGGTTGGGGGCGCAAAGGACGAGCAGTACTTC. This encodes CASSEVGGAKDEQYF.

This clone turned up a few times. The CDR3 sequence: CASSLIQGDYTF. The CDR3 nucleotides read TGTGCCAGCAGTTTAATTCAGGGTGACTACACCTTC. The chain recombines TRBV28 with TRBJ1-2; D possibly corresponds to TRBD1 (5 bases). Per the germline V gene, CDR1 is MDHEN and CDR2 is SYDVKM. V dropped 2 bases and J dropped 10 bases, with 11 bases sitting between them. CDR3 size: 12 residues.

The chain combines TRBV27 with TRBJ2-1; 7 nucleotides match TRBD1. The CDR3 has 12 amino acids. CDR1 is MNHEY, CDR2 SMNVEV, per germline (reference sequence). V was clipped by 2 bases and J by 12 bases; unmatched bases: 4. CDR3 residues: CASSLRGPGQFF. The CDR3 DNA is TGTGCCAGCAGTTTAAGGGGGCCCGGGCAGTTCTTC.

The chain has TRBV9 and TRBJ1-2; D unresolved. CDR3 length: 16 amino acids. The germline V and J ends were trimmed by 0 bases and 4 bases, with 16 bases remaining between them. Germline V gene data show CDR1 as SGDLS and CDR2 as YYNGEE. The CDR3 sequence: CASSVDRREGAYGYTF. The CDR3 DNA sequence: TGTGCCAGCAGCGTAGATAGGCGGGAAGGAGCCTATGGCTACACCTTC.